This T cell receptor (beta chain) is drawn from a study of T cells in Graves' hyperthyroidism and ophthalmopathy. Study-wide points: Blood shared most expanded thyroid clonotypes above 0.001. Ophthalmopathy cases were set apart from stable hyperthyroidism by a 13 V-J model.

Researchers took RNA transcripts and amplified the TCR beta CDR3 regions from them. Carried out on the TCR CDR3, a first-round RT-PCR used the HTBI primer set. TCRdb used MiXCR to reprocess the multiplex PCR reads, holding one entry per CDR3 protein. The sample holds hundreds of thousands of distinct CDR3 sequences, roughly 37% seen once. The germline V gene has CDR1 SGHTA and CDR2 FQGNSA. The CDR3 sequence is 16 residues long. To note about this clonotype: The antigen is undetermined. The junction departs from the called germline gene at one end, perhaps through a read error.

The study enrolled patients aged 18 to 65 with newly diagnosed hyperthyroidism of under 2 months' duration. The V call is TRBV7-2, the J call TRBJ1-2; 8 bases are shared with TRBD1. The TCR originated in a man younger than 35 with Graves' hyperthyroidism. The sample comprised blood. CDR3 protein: CASSQDPGQARYGYTF. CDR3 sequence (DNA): TGCGCCAGCAGCCAAGACCCGGGACAGGCGAGATATGGCTACACCTTC.